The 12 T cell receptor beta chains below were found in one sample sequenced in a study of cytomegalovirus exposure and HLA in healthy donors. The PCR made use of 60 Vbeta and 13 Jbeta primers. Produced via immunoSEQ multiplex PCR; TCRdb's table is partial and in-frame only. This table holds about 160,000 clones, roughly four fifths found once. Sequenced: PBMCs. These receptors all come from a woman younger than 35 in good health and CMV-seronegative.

Written as DNA, the CDR3 is TGTGCCATCACGATTGGGACAGGGTCCGATGAGCAGTTCTTC. Translated, it gives CAITIGTGSDEQFF. The chain is built from TRBV10-3 and TRBJ2-1, with 9 nucleotides matching TRBD1. Germline V gene lookup returns CDR1 ENHRY and CDR2 SYGVKD. The V and J ends lost 7 bases and 8 bases, in that order; junction bases with no gene match: 9. This CDR3 region has 14 residues.

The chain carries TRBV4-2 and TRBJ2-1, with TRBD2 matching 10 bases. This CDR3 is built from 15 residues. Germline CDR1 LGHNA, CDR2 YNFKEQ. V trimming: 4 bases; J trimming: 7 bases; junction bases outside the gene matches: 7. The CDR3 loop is CASSPLSGRSNEQFF. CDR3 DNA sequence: TGTGCCAGCAGCCCGCTTAGCGGGAGGTCGAATGAGCAGTTCTTC.

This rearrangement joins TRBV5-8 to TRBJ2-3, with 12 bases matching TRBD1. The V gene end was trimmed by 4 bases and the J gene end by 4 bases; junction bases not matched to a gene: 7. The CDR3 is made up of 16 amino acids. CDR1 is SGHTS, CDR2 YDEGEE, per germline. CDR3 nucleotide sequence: TGTGCCAGCAGCGCTGGGACAGGGGGCATCGCAGATACGCAGTATTTT. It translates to CASSAGTGGIADTQYF. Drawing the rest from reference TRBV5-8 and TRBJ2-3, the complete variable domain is EAGVTQSPTHLIKTRGQQATLRCSPISGHTSVYWYQQALGLGLQFLLWYDEGEERNRGNFPPRFSGRQFPNYSSELNVNALELEDSALYLCASSAGTGGIADTQYFGPGTRLTVL.

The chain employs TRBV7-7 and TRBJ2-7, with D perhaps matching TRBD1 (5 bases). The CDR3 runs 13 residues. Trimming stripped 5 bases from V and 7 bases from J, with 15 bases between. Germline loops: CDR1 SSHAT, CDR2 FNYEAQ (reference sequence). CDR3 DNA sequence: TGTGCCAGCAGCCCTCGGATGGGGCAGGAGCAGTACTTC. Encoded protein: CASSPRMGQEQYF.

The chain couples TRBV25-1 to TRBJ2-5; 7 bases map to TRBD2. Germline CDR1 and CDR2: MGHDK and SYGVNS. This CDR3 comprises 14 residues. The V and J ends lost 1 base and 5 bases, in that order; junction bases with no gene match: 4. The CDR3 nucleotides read TGTGCCAGCAGTGAATGGGGGGGAGGGGAGACCCAGTACTTC. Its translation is CASSEWGGGETQYF.

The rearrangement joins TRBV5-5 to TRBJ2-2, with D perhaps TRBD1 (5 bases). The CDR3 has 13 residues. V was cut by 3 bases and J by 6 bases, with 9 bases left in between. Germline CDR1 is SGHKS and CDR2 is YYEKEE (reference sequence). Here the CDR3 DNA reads TGTGCCAGCAGCTGGCAGGGTCCCGGGGAGCTGTTTTTT. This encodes CASSWQGPGELFF.

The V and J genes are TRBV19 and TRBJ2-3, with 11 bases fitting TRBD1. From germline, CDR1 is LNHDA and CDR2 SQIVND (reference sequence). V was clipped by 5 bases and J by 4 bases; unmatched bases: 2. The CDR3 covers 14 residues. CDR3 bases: TGTGCCAGTAGTCTGGGACAGGGGGCAGATACGCAGTATTTT. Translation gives CASSLGQGADTQYF.

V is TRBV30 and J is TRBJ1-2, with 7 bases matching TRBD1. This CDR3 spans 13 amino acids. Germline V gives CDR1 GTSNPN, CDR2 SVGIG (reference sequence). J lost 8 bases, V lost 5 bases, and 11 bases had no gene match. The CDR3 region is CAWAGTVFRGYTF. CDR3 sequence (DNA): TGTGCCTGGGCCGGGACAGTGTTTCGGGGCTACACCTTC.

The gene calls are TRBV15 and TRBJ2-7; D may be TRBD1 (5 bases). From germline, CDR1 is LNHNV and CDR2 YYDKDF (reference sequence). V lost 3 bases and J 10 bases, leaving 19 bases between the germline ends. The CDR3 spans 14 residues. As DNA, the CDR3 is TGTGCCACCAGCAGTATGTTTCAGGGCCGGAGACAGTACTTC. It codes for CATSSMFQGRRQYF.

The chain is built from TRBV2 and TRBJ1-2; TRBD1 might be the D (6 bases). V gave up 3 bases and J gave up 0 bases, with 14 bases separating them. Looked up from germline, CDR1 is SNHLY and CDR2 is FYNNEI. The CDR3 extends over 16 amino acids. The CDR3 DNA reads TGTGCCAGCAGTGACTATACAGGGAACTCTAACTATGGCTACACCTTC. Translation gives CASSDYTGNSNYGYTF.

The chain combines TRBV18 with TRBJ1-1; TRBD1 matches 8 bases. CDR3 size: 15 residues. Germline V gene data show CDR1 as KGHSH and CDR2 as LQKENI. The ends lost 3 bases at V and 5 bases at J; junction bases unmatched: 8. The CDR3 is CASSPEQGAGTEAFF. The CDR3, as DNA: TGTGCCAGCTCACCCGAGCAGGGGGCAGGAACTGAAGCTTTCTTT.

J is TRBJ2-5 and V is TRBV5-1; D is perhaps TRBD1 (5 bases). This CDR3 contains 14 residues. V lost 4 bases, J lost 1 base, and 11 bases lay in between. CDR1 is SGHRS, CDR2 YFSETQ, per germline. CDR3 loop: CASSPTGPQETQYF. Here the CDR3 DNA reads TGCGCCAGCAGCCCCACAGGACCCCAAGAGACCCAGTACTTC.